One sample yielded the 12 T cell receptor beta chains listed below, sequenced in a study of control samples from healthy donors and cancer patients. TCRdb's copy holds only in-frame clones and misses some; the assay was immunoSEQ multiplex PCR. Of over 25,000 clones listed, around nine tenths are singletons. Sequenced: PBMCs. The receptors were gathered from a woman aged 40-49 years with lung cancer.

This clone was detected only once. The V gene is TRBV3-1 (or the pseudogene TRBV3-2), the J gene TRBJ2-7; a weak D match, TRBD1 (5 bases). The germline V gene has CDR1 LGHDT and CDR2 YNNKEL (reference sequence). This CDR3 contains 16 residues. Trimming took off 4 bases at V and 3 bases at J, with 19 bases between the two ends. This chain's CDR3 is CASSRLTAQDSYEQYF. Written as DNA, the CDR3 is TGTGCCAGCAGCCGATTAACGGCACAGGATAGCTACGAGCAGTACTTC.

The chain links TRBV30 to TRBJ1-1, with 7 bases identical to TRBD1. Per the germline V gene, CDR1 is GTSNPN and CDR2 is SVGIG (reference sequence). The length of the CDR3 is 13 residues. V shed 4 bases, J shed 6 bases, and the junction held 8 bases outside the gene matches. The DNA for the CDR3 is TGTGCCTGGAATGGGCTAGGGGGCGCTGAAGCTTTCTTT. The encoded protein is CAWNGLGGAEAFF.

This chain connects TRBV25-1 to TRBJ2-7; D might be TRBD1 (6 bases). The germline V gene encodes CDR1 MGHDK and CDR2 SYGVNS. The CDR3 contains 14 residues. V gave up 5 bases and J gave up 2 bases, with 13 bases separating them. The CDR3 region has the DNA TGTGCCAGCAGTATGCAGGGGTTCCCCTACGAGCAGTACTTC. This gives the protein CASSMQGFPYEQYF.

The table lists this clone with a count of one. The chain combines TRBV5-4 with TRBJ2-3, with a possible D match to TRBD2 (6 bases). V was pared by 0 bases and J by 0 bases, with 11 bases between. Germline V CDR1 and CDR2: SGHNT, YYREEE (reference sequence). The CDR3 is 16 amino acids. DNA for the CDR3: TGTGCCAGCAGCTTGGACGGGCGGGGTAGCACAGATACGCAGTATTTT. The encoded protein is CASSLDGRGSTDTQYF. Full variable domain (missing parts from reference TRBV5-4 and TRBJ2-3): ETGVTQSPTHLIKTRGQQVTLRCSSQSGHNTVSWYQQALGQGPQFIFQYYREEENGRGNFPPRFSGLQFPNYSSELNVNALELDDSALYLCASSLDGRGSTDTQYFGPGTRLTVL.

V and J are TRBV10-3 and TRBJ2-3; 8 bases align to TRBD2. J was trimmed by 6 bases and V by 6 bases; bases with no gene match: 5. CDR1 is ENHRY, CDR2 SYGVKD, per germline. This CDR3 spans 13 amino acids. CDR3 in amino acids: CAIRTSVGDTQYF. The CDR3, as DNA: TGTGCCATCAGGACTAGCGTTGGGGATACGCAGTATTTT.

This clone has a single count. V usage is TRBV7-8 and J usage is TRBJ2-7, with TRBD1 matching 7 bases. CDR3 length: 20 residues. The ends lost 5 bases at V and 0 bases at J; junction bases unmatched: 22. Germline V lookup: CDR1 SGHVS, CDR2 FQNEAQ. CDR3 protein: CASSQTGNRTWGKSSYEQYF. The DNA for the CDR3 is TGTGCCAGCAGCCAGACAGGGAACAGAACCTGGGGGAAGAGCTCCTACGAGCAGTACTTC.

V gene TRBV11-3 combines with J gene TRBJ1-1; no clear D gene. CDR3 length: 13 residues. Germline V gives CDR1 SGHNT, CDR2 YENEEA. Trimming took 3 bases from V and 4 from J, leaving 9 bases between them. Written as DNA, the CDR3 is TGTGCCAGCAGCTTTGAGGGATCCACTGAAGCTTTCTTT. Protein product: CASSFEGSTEAFF.

The chain recombines TRBV5-8 with TRBJ2-2, with 12 bases fitting TRBD2. CDR3 length equals 15 residues. Losses at the gene ends were 4 bases for V and 6 bases for J; bases not matched to a gene: 4. The germline gives CDR1 SGHTS, CDR2 YDEGEE. CDR3 coding DNA: TGTGCCAGCAGCCCGGGACTAGCGGGTCCCGGGGAGCTGTTTTTT. Protein product: CASSPGLAGPGELFF.

The chain carries TRBV9 and TRBJ2-2; 10 nucleotides match TRBD2. Germline V CDR1 and CDR2: SGDLS, YYNGEE. The CDR3 consists of 15 residues. J lost 6 bases, V lost 4 bases, and 6 bases had no gene match. The CDR3 nucleotides read TGTGCCAGCAGCTCGGGACTAGCGCTCGCCGGGGAGCTGTTTTTT. Protein product: CASSSGLALAGELFF.

The J gene is TRBJ1-4, the V gene TRBV5-1, with D possibly being TRBD1 (5 bases). The CDR3 loop spans 13 amino acids. Germline CDR1 SGHRS, CDR2 YFSETQ. V was cut by 2 bases and J by 10 bases, with 12 bases left in between. CDR3 region: CASSLGTSGKLFF. CDR3 coding DNA: TGCGCCAGCAGCTTAGGGACTTCGGGAAAACTGTTTTTT.

This chain uses TRBV6-6 with TRBJ1-2; D not resolved. V lost 6 bases, J lost 7 bases, and 15 bases lay in between. From germline, CDR1 is MNHNY and CDR2 SVGAGI (reference sequence). The CDR3 runs to 13 residues. CDR3 nucleotides: TGTGCCAGCAGCTCAACAGAGCTTGGTGGCTACACCTTC. Protein: CASSSTELGGYTF.

The J gene is TRBJ1-5, the V gene TRBV7-2; tentatively, D is TRBD1 (5 bases). V was trimmed by 0 bases and J by 7 bases, leaving 10 bases between them. Germline V gene sequence: CDR1 SGHTA, CDR2 FQGNSA. CDR3 length: 14 amino acids. The CDR3 nucleotides read TGTGCCAGCAGCTTAGCAGGGGCGGAACAGCCCCAGCATTTT. Translation gives CASSLAGAEQPQHF.